Below are 29 T cell receptor beta chains sequenced from a single sample in a study of regulatory T cells in long-lasting Graves disease. According to the study, TCR beta libraries were built with iRepertoire HTBI primers and CDR3-region Arm-PCR. TCRdb itself ran the multiplex PCR reads through MiXCR, one entry per CDR3 protein. This sample has about 450,000 distinct CDR3 sequences, with approximately 14% found just once. Time point denoted: newly diagnosed GD, antithyroid drugs for less than 3 months. The authors made the TCR library using RNA they extracted from PBMCs. The data were also submitted as part of a second study, on T cells in Graves' hyperthyroidism and ophthalmopathy.

This specimen consisted of peripheral blood mononuclear cells (PBMCs), obtained at new diagnosis, from a patient treated with antithyroid drugs. The source is a woman aged 45-65 years with Graves disease.

The chain employs TRBV5-1 and TRBJ2-3, with 7 bases lining up with TRBD2. The CDR3 extends over 14 amino acids. Germline V CDR1 and CDR2: SGHRS, YFSETQ. V was clipped by 4 bases and J by 5 bases; unmatched bases: 7. The CDR3 loop is CASSLGLEGDTQYF. CDR3 DNA sequence: TGCGCCAGCAGCCTCGGACTAGAGGGAGATACGCAGTATTTT.

A word on this clonotype: The junction differs from germline at one of its ends, possibly a read error. The V gene is TRBV5-5, the J gene TRBJ2-1, with 9 bases that match TRBD2. The length of the CDR3 is 15 residues. CDR1 is SGHKS, CDR2 YYEKEE, per germline (reference sequence). The DNA for the CDR3 is TGTGCCGGCAGCTTAAGGCTAGCGGGGTCTAATGAGCAGTTCTTC. This encodes CAGSLRLAGSNEQFF.

In this sample, this clonotype turned up a few times. The chain joins TRBV2 to TRBJ2-5; TRBD1 matches at 9 bases. In germline, CDR1 is SNHLY, CDR2 FYNNEI. The CDR3 has 15 residues. The V gene end was trimmed by 7 bases and the J gene end by 4 bases; junction bases not matched to a gene: 10. The CDR3 DNA is TGTGCCAGCACAGATCGGACAGGGGTGAGAGAGACCCAGTACTTC. It encodes CASTDRTGVRETQYF.

This clonotype was seen at least ten times. This chain uses TRBV24-1 with TRBJ2-7, with D possibly TRBD2 on 5 matching bases. This CDR3 spans 14 amino acids. Looked up from germline, CDR1 is KGHDR and CDR2 is SFDVKD. Trimming cost V 2 bases and J 5 bases, with 12 bases left between them. CDR3 loop: CATSDYLAGNEQYF. The DNA of the CDR3 is TGTGCCACCAGTGATTACCTCGCGGGTAACGAGCAGTACTTC.

This clonotype was seen a few times. V usage is TRBV5-6 and J usage is TRBJ2-2; the D gene is possibly TRBD1 (5 bases). The germline gives CDR1 SGHDT, CDR2 YYEEEE. The ends were cut back, 1 base at V and 4 bases at J, with 11 bases in the middle. This CDR3 comprises 15 residues. The CDR3 DNA reads as TGTGCCAGCAGCTTGAGCAGGGTCCCCACCGGGGAGCTGTTTTTT. Its protein is CASSLSRVPTGELFF.

CDR3 in DNA: TGTGCCAGCAGTTTAACTAGCAGGAGGTACGAGCAGTACTTC. This sequence encodes CASSLTSRRYEQYF. The chain joins TRBV28 to TRBJ2-7; tentatively, D is TRBD2 (6 bases). Germline loops: CDR1 MDHEN, CDR2 SYDVKM. The CDR3 is 14 amino acids. V was shortened by 2 bases and J by 4 bases, with 12 bases between the two germline ends.

This clonotype was observed at least ten times. The chain has TRBV7-3 and TRBJ1-1; D uncertain. Germline V gene lookup returns CDR1 SGHTA and CDR2 FQGTGA. The CDR3 is made up of 13 amino acids. V dropped 3 bases and J dropped 4 bases, with 9 bases sitting between them. The CDR3, as DNA: TGTGCCAGCAGCTTGCCGACCGGCACTGAAGCTTTCTTT. This translates into CASSLPTGTEAFF.

This chain links TRBV3-1 with TRBJ1-2, with 7 bases that match TRBD1. Germline CDR1 is LGHDT and CDR2 is YNNKEL (reference sequence). This CDR3 region has 16 residues. With V trimmed by 6 bases and J by 8 bases, 18 bases remained unmatched. The CDR3 region is CASRPNPWDRIDGYTF. In nucleotides, the CDR3 is TGTGCCAGCAGACCCAACCCCTGGGACAGAATCGACGGCTACACCTTC.

This clonotype was recorded many times. The rearrangement joins TRBV28 to TRBJ2-2; 8 positions match TRBD1. V was clipped by 3 bases and J by 4 bases; unmatched bases: 4. The germline gives CDR1 MDHEN, CDR2 SYDVKM. The CDR3 loop spans 15 amino acids. This CDR3 is CASSFPGGFTGELFF. DNA of the CDR3: TGTGCCAGCAGTTTCCCAGGGGGCTTCACCGGGGAGCTGTTTTTT.

This chain connects TRBV6-2 or TRBV6-3 to TRBJ2-7, with 7 bases lining up with TRBD2. The junction had 9 bases not matched to a gene; V was cut back by 0 bases and J by 4 bases. There are 16 residues in the CDR3. The germline CDR1 and CDR2 sequences are MNHEY and SVGEGT. CDR3 DNA sequence: TGTGCCAGCAGTTACTCGAAGGGACTACCTGGGTACGAGCAGTACTTC. It specifies CASSYSKGLPGYEQYF.

This clonotype was picked up many times. The chain links TRBV2 to TRBJ2-3; TRBD2 is a possible D gene (6 bases). V lost 2 bases and J 6 bases, leaving 18 bases between the germline ends. This CDR3 region has 16 residues. Germline-derived CDR1 and CDR2 are SNHLY and FYNNEI. For the CDR3, the DNA is TGTGCCAGCAGTGAACTGGCGGGGATCCTCGGGGATACGCAGTATTTT. Protein product: CASSELAGILGDTQYF. Filled out from reference TRBV2 and TRBJ2-3, the complete variable domain reads EPEVTQTPSHQVTQMGQEVILRCVPISNHLYFYWYRQILGQKVEFLVSFYNNEISEKSEIFDDQFSVERPDGSNFTLKIRSTKLEDSAMYFCASSELAGILGDTQYFGPGTRLTVL.

At least ten counts were recorded for this clonotype. This rearrangement joins TRBV5-5 to TRBJ2-1; 11 bases agree with TRBD2. This CDR3 comprises 15 residues. The trim removed 3 bases at V and 5 bases at J, leaving 4 bases unmatched. Germline V lookup: CDR1 SGHKS, CDR2 YYEKEE (reference sequence). The CDR3 coding sequence is TGTGCCAGCAGCTCGTATAGCGGGAGGGACAATGAGCAGTTCTTC. Its protein product is CASSSYSGRDNEQFF. The whole variable domain, filled in from reference TRBV5-5 and TRBJ2-1, reads DAGVTQSPTHLIKTRGQQVTLRCSPISGHKSVSWYQQVLGQGPQFIFQYYEKEERGRGNFPDRFSARQFPNYSSELNVNALLLGDSALYLCASSSYSGRDNEQFFGPGTRLTVL.

This clonotype was counted many times. One junction end does not reproduce the germline sequence, and a read error may be involved. This chain links TRBV2 with TRBJ2-1; TRBD2 is a possible D gene (5 bases). Germline V gene data show CDR1 as SNHLY and CDR2 as FYNNEI. The CDR3 length is 15 residues. The CDR3: CTSSFEASRYNEQFF. The CDR3 DNA reads TGTACCAGCAGTTTCGAGGCTAGCAGATACAATGAGCAGTTCTTC.

The CDR3 loop reads CASSLGTVIHEQYF. The CDR3 DNA reads as TGCGCCAGCAGCTTGGGGACAGTTATCCACGAGCAGTACTTC. The V and J genes are TRBV5-1 and TRBJ2-7; tentatively, D is TRBD1 (6 bases). V was clipped by 0 bases and J by 5 bases, with 12 bases between them. The CDR3 length is 14 residues. The V gene's germline CDR1 is SGHRS and CDR2 YFSETQ.

This clonotype showed up many times. V usage is TRBV28 and J usage is TRBJ1-2; no reliable D call. This CDR3 spans 14 amino acids. Per germline, CDR1 MDHEN and CDR2 SYDVKM. Trimming cost V 6 bases and J 3 bases, with 14 bases left between them. CDR3 protein: CASSPPDRYYGYTF. DNA for the CDR3: TGTGCCAGCAGCCCTCCGGACCGCTACTATGGCTACACCTTC.

This clonotype has ten or more counts. The chain is built from TRBV6-1 and TRBJ1-1; D is ambiguous. Germline values: CDR1 MNHNS, CDR2 SASEGT. V lost 1 base and J lost 5, with 8 bases in between. CDR3 size: 13 residues. For the CDR3, the DNA is TGTGCCAGCAGTGAAGTTCTCGGGACTGAAGCTTTCTTT. Its protein product is CASSEVLGTEAFF.

This clonotype was seen ten or more times. V gene TRBV4-1 combines with J gene TRBJ2-7; 12 bases match TRBD2. This CDR3 comprises 15 residues. With 4 bases clipped from V and 3 bases from J, the junction kept 4 bases outside the gene matches. Germline V CDR1 and CDR2: MGHRA, YSYEKL. CDR3 region: CASSRRLAGDYEQYF. As DNA, the CDR3 is TGCGCCAGCAGCCGCAGACTAGCGGGAGACTACGAGCAGTACTTC.

This chain joins TRBV6-1 and TRBJ2-7; TRBD2 matches at 10 bases. The V gene end was trimmed by 5 bases and the J gene end by 2 bases; junction bases not matched to a gene: 6. The V gene's germline CDR1 is MNHNS and CDR2 SASEGT. The CDR3 totals 15 residues. CDR3 sequence reads: CASSRGLAVTYEQYF. The DNA for the CDR3 is TGTGCCAGCAGTCGAGGACTAGCGGTGACCTACGAGCAGTACTTC.

The chain uses TRBV9 and TRBJ2-1, with 15 bases fitting TRBD2. Germline lookup yields CDR1 SGDLS and CDR2 YYNGEE. The ends lost 3 bases at V and 7 bases at J; junction bases unmatched: 8. This CDR3 has 17 residues. CDR3 in DNA: TGTGCCAGCAGCGCCGGGACTAGCGGGAGGACGCGGAATGAGCAGTTCTTC. It is translated as CASSAGTSGRTRNEQFF.

A few counts support this clonotype. The chain joins TRBV10-3 to TRBJ2-7; 9 nucleotides agree with TRBD1. CDR3 length: 13 amino acids. The germline CDR1 and CDR2 sequences are ENHRY and SYGVKD. J lost 7 bases, V lost 2 bases, and 3 bases had no gene match. The CDR3 here is CAISEGQGREQYF. CDR3 coding DNA: TGTGCCATCAGTGAGGGACAGGGGCGAGAGCAGTACTTC.

About this clonotype itself: A single base separates this from a much larger clone, so it may be a read error. The rearrangement uses TRBV18 and TRBJ2-3; 10 bases align to TRBD1. Germline lookup yields CDR1 KGHSH and CDR2 LQKENI. The trim removed 5 bases at V and 3 bases at J, leaving 11 bases unmatched. CDR3 length equals 17 residues. CDR3 protein: CASSSRTGTGVTDTQYF. The CDR3 DNA is TGTGCCAGCTCATCGAGGACCGGGACAGGGGTAACAGATACGCAGTATTTT.

CDR3 loop: CASTLEQVNYGYTF. CDR3 in DNA: TGTGCCAGCACGCTTGAGCAGGTTAACTATGGCTACACCTTC. The chain links TRBV2 to TRBJ1-2; D is ambiguous. The V gene lost 7 bases and the J gene lost 1 base, with 13 bases spanning the gap. The CDR3 length is 14 residues. The germline gives CDR1 SNHLY, CDR2 FYNNEI.

The chain uses TRBV28 and TRBJ2-7, with D possibly TRBD1 on 5 matching bases. The CDR3 spans 17 residues. CDR1 and CDR2 from the germline V gene are MDHEN and SYDVKM. V was shortened by 1 base and J by 9 bases, with 25 bases between the two germline ends. CDR3 residues: CASSLYRPTGRHQGQYF. The CDR3 coding sequence is TGTGCCAGCAGTTTATACCGCCCCACAGGCAGACACCAGGGGCAGTACTTC.

This clonotype turned up a few times. The chain joins TRBV20-1 to TRBJ1-1, with 8 bases matching TRBD1. There are 16 residues in the CDR3. Germline V gene sequence: CDR1 DFQATT, CDR2 SNEGSKA (reference sequence). V was clipped by 0 bases and J by 3 bases; unmatched bases: 9. CDR3 amino acids: CSAREKGTGVDTEAFF. CDR3 sequence (DNA): TGCAGTGCTAGAGAGAAGGGGACAGGAGTGGACACTGAAGCTTTCTTT.

This clonotype was observed a handful of times. Here the CDR3 reads CASSVGSGASGELFF. The CDR3 DNA reads as TGTGCCAGCAGCGTAGGATCGGGAGCCAGCGGGGAGCTGTTTTTT. V gene TRBV9 combines with J gene TRBJ2-2; D perhaps matches TRBD2 (6 bases). Deletions cut 0 bases from V and 7 bases from J, with 13 bases between. This CDR3 is built from 15 residues. Germline lookup yields CDR1 SGDLS and CDR2 YYNGEE.

This clonotype was recorded many times. The genes are TRBV6-1 and TRBJ2-7; D is undetermined. V was trimmed by 7 bases and J by 1 base, leaving 14 bases between them. CDR3 length equals 14 residues. Germline lookup yields CDR1 MNHNS and CDR2 SASEGT. This CDR3 is CASTDLLPSYEQYF. CDR3 nucleotides: TGTGCCAGCACCGACCTCTTACCTTCCTACGAGCAGTACTTC.

This clonotype was counted at least ten times. The chain joins TRBV2 to TRBJ2-5; 10 positions agree with TRBD2. Germline assignment: CDR1 SNHLY and CDR2 FYNNEI. Trimming at V came to 8 bases and at J to 2 bases, leaving 5 bases not matched to a gene. CDR3 length equals 14 residues. For the CDR3, the DNA is TGTGCCAGCGGCAGCGGGAGGGTTCAAGAGACCCAGTACTTC. As protein: CASGSGRVQETQYF.

This clonotype was counted at least ten times. The rearrangement links TRBV6-1 to TRBJ2-2; the D is unclear. CDR1 is MNHNS and CDR2 is SASEGT in the germline V gene. Trimming removed 1 base at V and 4 bases at J, with 19 bases between. The CDR3 is 18 amino acids. The CDR3 here is CASSEVPAKDGSTGELFF. The CDR3 region has the DNA TGTGCCAGCAGTGAAGTTCCAGCGAAGGACGGAAGCACCGGGGAGCTGTTTTTT.

This clonotype was detected a few times. V usage is TRBV10-3 and J usage is TRBJ1-1; a weak D match, TRBD1 (6 bases). The CDR3 loop spans 14 amino acids. V lost 6 bases to trimming and J lost 2 bases, with 13 bases between them. CDR1 is ENHRY and CDR2 is SYGVKD in the germline V gene. The CDR3 sequence: CAISYRQDNTEAFF. DNA of the CDR3: TGTGCCATCAGCTACCGACAGGACAACACTGAAGCTTTCTTT.